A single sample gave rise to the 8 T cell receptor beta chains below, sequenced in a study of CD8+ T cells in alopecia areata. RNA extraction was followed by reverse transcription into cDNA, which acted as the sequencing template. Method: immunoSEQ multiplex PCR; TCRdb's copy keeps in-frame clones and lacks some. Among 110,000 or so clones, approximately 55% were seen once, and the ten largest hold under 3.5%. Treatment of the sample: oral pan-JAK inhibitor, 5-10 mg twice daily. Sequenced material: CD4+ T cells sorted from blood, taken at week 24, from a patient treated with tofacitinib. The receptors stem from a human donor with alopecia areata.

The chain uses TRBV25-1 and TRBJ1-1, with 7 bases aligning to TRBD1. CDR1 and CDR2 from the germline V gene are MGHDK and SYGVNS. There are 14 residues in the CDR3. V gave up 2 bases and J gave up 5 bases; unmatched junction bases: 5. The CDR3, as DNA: TGTGCCAGCAGTGAACAGGGGGGGCGGACTGAAGCTTTCTTT. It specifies CASSEQGGRTEAFF.

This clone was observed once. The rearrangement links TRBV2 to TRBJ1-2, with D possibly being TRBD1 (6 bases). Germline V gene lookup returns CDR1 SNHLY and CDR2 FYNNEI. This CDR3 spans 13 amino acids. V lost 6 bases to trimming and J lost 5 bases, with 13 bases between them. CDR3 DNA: TGTGCCAGCAGGGACGACAGGATTTATGGCTACACCTTC. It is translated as CASRDDRIYGYTF. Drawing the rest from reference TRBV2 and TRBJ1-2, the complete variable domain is EPEVTQTPSHQVTQMGQEVILRCVPISNHLYFYWYRQILGQKVEFLVSFYNNEISEKSEIFDDQFSVERPDGSNFTLKIRSTKLEDSAMYFCASRDDRIYGYTFGSGTRLTVV.

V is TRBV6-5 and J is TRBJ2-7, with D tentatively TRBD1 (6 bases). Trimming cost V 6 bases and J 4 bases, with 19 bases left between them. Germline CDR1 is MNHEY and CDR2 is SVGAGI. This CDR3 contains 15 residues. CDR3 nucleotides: TGTGCCAGCAGACGGACAGAAAGCTCCGGGTACGAGCAGTACTTC. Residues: CASRRTESSGYEQYF.

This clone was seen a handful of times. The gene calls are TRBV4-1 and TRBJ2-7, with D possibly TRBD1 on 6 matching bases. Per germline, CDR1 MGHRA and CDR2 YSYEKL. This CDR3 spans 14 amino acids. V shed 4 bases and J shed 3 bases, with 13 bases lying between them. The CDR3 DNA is TGCGCCAGCAGCCCGGACGGACAGAACTACGAGCAGTACTTC. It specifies CASSPDGQNYEQYF.

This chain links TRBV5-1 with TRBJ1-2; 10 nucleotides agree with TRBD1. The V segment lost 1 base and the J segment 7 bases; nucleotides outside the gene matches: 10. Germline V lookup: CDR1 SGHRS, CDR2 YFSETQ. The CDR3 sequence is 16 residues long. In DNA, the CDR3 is TGCGCCAGCAGCTTGTCTGGGACAGGGGAACGGAGTGGCTACACCTTC. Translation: CASSLSGTGERSGYTF. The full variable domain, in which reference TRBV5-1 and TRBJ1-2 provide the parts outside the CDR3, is KAGVTQTPRYLIKTRGQQVTLSCSPISGHRSVSWYQQTPGQGLQFLFEYFSETQRNKGNFPGRFSGRQFSNSRSEMNVSTLELGDSALYLCASSLSGTGERSGYTFGSGTRLTVV.

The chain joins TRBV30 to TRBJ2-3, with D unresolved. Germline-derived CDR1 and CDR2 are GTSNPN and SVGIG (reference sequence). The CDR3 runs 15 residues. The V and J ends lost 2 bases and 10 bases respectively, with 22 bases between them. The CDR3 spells CAWSFALVLIRAQYF. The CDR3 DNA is TGTGCCTGGAGTTTTGCCCTGGTGCTCATAAGGGCGCAGTATTTT.

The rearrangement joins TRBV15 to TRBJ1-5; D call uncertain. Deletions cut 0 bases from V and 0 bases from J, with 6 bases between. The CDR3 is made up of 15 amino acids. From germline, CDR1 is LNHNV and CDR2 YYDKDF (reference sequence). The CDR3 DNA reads TGTGCCACCAGCAGAGATCCCTATAGCAATCAGCCCCAGCATTTT. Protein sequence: CATSRDPYSNQPQHF.

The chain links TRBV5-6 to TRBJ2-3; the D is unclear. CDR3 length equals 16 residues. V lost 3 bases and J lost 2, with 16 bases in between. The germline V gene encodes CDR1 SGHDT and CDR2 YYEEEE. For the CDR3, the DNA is TGTGCCAGCAGCTCCTTCCTAGGGTCTCTCACAGATACGCAGTATTTT. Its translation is CASSSFLGSLTDTQYF. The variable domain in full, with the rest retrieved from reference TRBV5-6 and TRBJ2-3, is DAGVTQSPTHLIKTRGQQVTLRCSPKSGHDTVSWYQQALGQGPQFIFQYYEEEERQRGNFPDRFSGHQFPNYSSELNVNALLLGDSALYLCASSSFLGSLTDTQYFGPGTRLTVL.